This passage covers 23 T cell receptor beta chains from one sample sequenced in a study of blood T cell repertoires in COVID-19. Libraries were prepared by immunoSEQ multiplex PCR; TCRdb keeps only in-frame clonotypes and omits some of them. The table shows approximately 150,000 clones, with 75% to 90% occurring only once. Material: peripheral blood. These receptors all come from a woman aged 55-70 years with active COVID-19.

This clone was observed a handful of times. This CDR3 reads CASSLAGGQDRTGELFF. CDR3 nucleotide sequence: TGTGCCAGCAGCTTGGCGGGTGGACAGGACCGCACCGGGGAGCTGTTTTTT. This chain links TRBV5-6 with TRBJ2-2; 7 bases align to TRBD1. J lost 4 bases, V lost 0 bases, and 9 bases had no gene match. The germline V gene has CDR1 SGHDT and CDR2 YYEEEE. CDR3 length: 17 amino acids. The entire variable domain, with the rest obtained from reference TRBV5-6 and TRBJ2-2, is as follows: DAGVTQSPTHLIKTRGQQVTLRCSPKSGHDTVSWYQQALGQGPQFIFQYYEEEERQRGNFPDRFSGHQFPNYSSELNVNALLLGDSALYLCASSLAGGQDRTGELFFGEGSRLTVL.

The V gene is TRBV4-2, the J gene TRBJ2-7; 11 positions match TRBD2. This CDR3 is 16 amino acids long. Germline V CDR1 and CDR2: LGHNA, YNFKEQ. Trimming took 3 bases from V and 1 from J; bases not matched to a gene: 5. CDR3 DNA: TGTGCCAGCAGCCAGGTGACTAGCGGGAATTCCTACGAGCAGTACTTC. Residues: CASSQVTSGNSYEQYF.

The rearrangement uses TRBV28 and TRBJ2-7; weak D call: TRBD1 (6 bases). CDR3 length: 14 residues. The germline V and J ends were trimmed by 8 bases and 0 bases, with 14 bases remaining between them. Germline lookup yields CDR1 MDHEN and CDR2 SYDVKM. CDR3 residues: CASGRGGNSYEQYF. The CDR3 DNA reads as TGTGCCAGCGGGAGAGGGGGAAACTCCTACGAGCAGTACTTC.

The CDR3 nucleotides are TGTGCCACCAGTGATACACGCCAGGGGACCGAGACCCAGTACTTC. Protein: CATSDTRQGTETQYF. The chain combines TRBV24-1 with TRBJ2-5; D is possibly TRBD1 (6 bases). Germline lookup yields CDR1 KGHDR and CDR2 SFDVKD. V dropped 3 bases and J dropped 5 bases, with 15 bases sitting between them. The CDR3 extends over 15 amino acids.

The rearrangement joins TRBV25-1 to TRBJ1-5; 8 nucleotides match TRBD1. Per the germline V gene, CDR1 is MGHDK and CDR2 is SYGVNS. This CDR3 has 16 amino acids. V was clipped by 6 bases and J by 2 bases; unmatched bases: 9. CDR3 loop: CASRESGTGGNQPQHF. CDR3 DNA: TGTGCCAGCAGGGAGAGTGGGACAGGTGGCAATCAGCCCCAGCATTTT.

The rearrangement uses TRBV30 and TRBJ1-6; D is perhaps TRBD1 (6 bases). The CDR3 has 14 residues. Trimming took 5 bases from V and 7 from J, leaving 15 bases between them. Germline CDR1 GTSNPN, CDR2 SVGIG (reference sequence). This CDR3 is CAWSGVRDNSPLHF. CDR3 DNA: TGTGCCTGGTCAGGGGTAAGGGACAATTCACCCCTCCACTTT.

The CDR3 loop is CASNQQGRGSPLHF. The CDR3 DNA reads TGTGCCAGCAACCAACAGGGTCGGGGTTCACCCCTCCACTTT. This chain connects TRBV6-5 to TRBJ1-6, with D perhaps matching TRBD1 (6 bases). V was shortened by 7 bases and J by 9 bases, with 16 bases between the two germline ends. CDR1 and CDR2 (germline): MNHEY, SVGAGI. This CDR3 has 14 residues.

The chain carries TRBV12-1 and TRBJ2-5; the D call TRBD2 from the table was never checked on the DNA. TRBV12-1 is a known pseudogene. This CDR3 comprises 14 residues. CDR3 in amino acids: CASSLREEEETQYF. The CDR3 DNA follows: TGTGCCAGCAGCTTGAGGGAGGAGGAAGAGACCCAGTACTTC.

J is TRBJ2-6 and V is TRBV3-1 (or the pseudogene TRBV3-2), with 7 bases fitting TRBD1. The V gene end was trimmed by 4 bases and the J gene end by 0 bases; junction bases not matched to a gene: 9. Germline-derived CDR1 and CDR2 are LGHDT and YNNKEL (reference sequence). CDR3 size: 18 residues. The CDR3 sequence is CASSLPGQRTSGANVLTF. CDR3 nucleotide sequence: TGTGCCAGCAGCCTACCGGGACAGAGGACCTCTGGGGCCAACGTCCTGACTTTC.

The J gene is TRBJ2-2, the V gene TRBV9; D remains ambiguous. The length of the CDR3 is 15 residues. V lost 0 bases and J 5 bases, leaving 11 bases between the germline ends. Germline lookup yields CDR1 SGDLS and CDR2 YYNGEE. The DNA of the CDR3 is TGTGCCAGCAGCGTAGGGGCAGCCTCGACCGGGGAGCTGTTTTTT. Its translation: CASSVGAASTGELFF.

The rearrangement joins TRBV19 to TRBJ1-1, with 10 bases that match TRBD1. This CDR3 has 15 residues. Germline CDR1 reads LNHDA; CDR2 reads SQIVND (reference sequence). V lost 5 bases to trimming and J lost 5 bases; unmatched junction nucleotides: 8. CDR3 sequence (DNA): TGTGCCAGTAGTGGCCGGGACAGGGGTCGGACTGAAGCTTTCTTT. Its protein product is CASSGRDRGRTEAFF.

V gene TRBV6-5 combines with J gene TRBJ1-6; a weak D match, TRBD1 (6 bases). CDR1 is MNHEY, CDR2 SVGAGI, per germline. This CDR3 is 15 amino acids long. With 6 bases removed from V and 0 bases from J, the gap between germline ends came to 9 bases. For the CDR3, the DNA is TGTGCCAGCAGGACACAGGGCTCCTATAATTCACCCCTCCACTTT. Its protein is CASRTQGSYNSPLHF.

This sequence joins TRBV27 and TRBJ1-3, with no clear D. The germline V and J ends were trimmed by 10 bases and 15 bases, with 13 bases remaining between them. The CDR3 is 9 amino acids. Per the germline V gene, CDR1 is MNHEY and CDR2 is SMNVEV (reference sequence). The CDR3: CANHRGRYF. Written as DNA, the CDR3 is TGTGCCAACCACAGAGGGAGATATTTT.

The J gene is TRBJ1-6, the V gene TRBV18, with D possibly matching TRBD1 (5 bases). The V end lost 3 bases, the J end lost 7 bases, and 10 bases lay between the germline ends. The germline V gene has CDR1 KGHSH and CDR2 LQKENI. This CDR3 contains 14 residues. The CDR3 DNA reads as TGTGCCAGCTCACCGCAGGGAAGGAATTCACCCCTCCACTTT. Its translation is CASSPQGRNSPLHF.

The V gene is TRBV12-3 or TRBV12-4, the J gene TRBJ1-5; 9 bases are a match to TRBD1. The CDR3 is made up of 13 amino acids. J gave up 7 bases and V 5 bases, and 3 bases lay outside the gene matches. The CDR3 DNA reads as TGTGCCAGCAGTCCGGACAGGGGACAGCCCCAGCATTTT. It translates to CASSPDRGQPQHF.

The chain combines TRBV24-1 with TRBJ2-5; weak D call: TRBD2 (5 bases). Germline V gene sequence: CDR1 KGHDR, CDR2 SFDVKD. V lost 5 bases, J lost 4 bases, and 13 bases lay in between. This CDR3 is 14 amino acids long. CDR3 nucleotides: TGTGCCACCAGTGCACGGAGAGGGTTAGAGACCCAGTACTTC. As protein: CATSARRGLETQYF.

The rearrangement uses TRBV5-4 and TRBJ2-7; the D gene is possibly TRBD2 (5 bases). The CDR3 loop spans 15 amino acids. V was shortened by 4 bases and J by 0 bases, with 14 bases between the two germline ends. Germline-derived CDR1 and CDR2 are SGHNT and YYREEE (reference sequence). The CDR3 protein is CASSPGLPGSYEQYF. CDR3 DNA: TGTGCCAGCAGCCCTGGACTTCCCGGCTCCTACGAGCAGTACTTC.

CDR3 in DNA: TGTGCCAGCAGCACGGGACTAGCGCCAAACTCCTACAATGAGCAGTTCTTC. This encodes CASSTGLAPNSYNEQFF. The J gene is TRBJ2-1, the V gene TRBV7-6, with TRBD2 identical over 10 bases. Trimming removed 5 bases from V and 0 bases from J; junction bases left unmatched: 7. The CDR3 sequence is 17 residues long. Germline V gene lookup returns CDR1 SGHVS and CDR2 FNYEAQ.

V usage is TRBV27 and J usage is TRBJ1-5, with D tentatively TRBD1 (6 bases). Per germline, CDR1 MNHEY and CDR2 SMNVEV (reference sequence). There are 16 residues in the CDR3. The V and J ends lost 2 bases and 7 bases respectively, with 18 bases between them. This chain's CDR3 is CASSLSYGDTHQPQHF. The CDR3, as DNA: TGTGCCAGCAGTTTAAGTTATGGGGACACTCACCAGCCCCAGCATTTT.

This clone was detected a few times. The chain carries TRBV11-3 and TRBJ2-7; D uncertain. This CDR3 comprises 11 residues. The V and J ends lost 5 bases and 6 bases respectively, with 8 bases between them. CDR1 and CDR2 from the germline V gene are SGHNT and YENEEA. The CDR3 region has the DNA TGTGCCAGCAGCGCAGGTGGCGAGCAGTACTTC. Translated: CASSAGGEQYF. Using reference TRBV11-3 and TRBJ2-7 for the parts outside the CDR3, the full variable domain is EAGVVQSPRYKIIEKKQPVAFWCNPISGHNTLYWYLQNLGQGPELLIRYENEEAVDDSQLPKDRFSAERLKGVDSTLKIQPAELGDSAVYLCASSAGGEQYFGPGTRLTVT.

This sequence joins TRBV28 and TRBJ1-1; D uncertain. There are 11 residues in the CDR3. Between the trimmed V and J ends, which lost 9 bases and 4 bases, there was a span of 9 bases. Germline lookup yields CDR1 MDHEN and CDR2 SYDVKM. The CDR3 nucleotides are TGTGCCAGTGGAGAGGGCACTGAAGCTTTCTTT. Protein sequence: CASGEGTEAFF. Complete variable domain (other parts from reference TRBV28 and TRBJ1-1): DVKVTQSSRYLVKRTGEKVFLECVQDMDHENMFWYRQDPGLGLRLIYFSYDVKMKEKGDIPEGYSVSREKKERFSLILESASTNQTSMYLCASGEGTEAFFGQGTRLTVV.

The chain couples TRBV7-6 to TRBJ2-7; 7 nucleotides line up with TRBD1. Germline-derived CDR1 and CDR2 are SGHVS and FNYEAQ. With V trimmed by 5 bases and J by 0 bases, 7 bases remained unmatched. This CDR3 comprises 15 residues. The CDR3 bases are TGTGCCAGCAGCGTCAGGGGGTTCCCCTCCTACGAGCAGTACTTC. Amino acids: CASSVRGFPSYEQYF.

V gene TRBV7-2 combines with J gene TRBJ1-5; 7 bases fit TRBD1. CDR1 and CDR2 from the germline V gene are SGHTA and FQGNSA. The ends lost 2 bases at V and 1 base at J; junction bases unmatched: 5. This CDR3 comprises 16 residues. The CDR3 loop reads CASSLLTGVSNQPQHF. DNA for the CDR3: TGTGCCAGCAGCTTACTAACAGGGGTGAGCAATCAGCCCCAGCATTTT.